Presented here are 21 T cell receptor beta chains from one specimen sequenced in a study of siplizumab effects on memory and regulatory T cells. Only in-frame clones appear in the TCRdb table, and some are missing; sequencing was by immunoSEQ multiplex PCR. The sample lists some 87,000 clones, approximately 90% seen once, with 15% in the top ten. The sequencing sample was made of CD4+ T cells sorted from blood. Receptor source: a human donor in good health.

This chain uses TRBV7-9 with TRBJ2-7, with D possibly being TRBD1 or TRBD2 (5 bases each). The CDR3 is made up of 14 amino acids. The germline V gene encodes CDR1 SEHNR and CDR2 FQNEAQ (reference sequence). Trimming left V 5 bases short and J 3 bases short, with 14 bases between. CDR3 sequence (DNA): TGTGCCAGCAGCGGCCGGGACGGTAACTACGAGCAGTACTTC. Translated: CASSGRDGNYEQYF. The variable domain in full, with the rest retrieved from reference TRBV7-9 and TRBJ2-7, is DTGVSQNPRHKITKRGQNVTFRCDPISEHNRLYWYRQTLGQGPEFLTYFQNEAQLEKSRLLSDRFSAERPKGSFSTLEIQRTEQGDSAMYLCASSGRDGNYEQYFGPGTRLTVT.

The chain carries TRBV10-3 and TRBJ1-5; 8 bases are a match to TRBD1. The germline V gene encodes CDR1 ENHRY and CDR2 SYGVKD. Trimming cost V 6 bases and J 3 bases; bases outside gene matches: 7. This CDR3 comprises 15 residues. The CDR3 bases are TGTGCCATCAGGGAAGGACAGGGACCCAATCAGCCCCAGCATTTT. The encoded protein is CAIREGQGPNQPQHF.

The chain employs TRBV18 and TRBJ1-5; D uncertain. This CDR3 spans 13 amino acids. V gave up 3 bases and J gave up 3 bases, with 6 bases separating them. Germline assignment: CDR1 KGHSH and CDR2 LQKENI. Written as DNA, the CDR3 is TGTGCCAGCTCACCGTCGGTCAATCAGCCCCAGCATTTT. Encoded protein: CASSPSVNQPQHF. The variable domain in full, completed from reference TRBV18 and TRBJ1-5, reads NAGVMQNPRHLVRRRGQEARLRCSPMKGHSHVYWYRQLPEEGLKFMVYLQKENIIDESGMPKERFSAEFPKEGPSILRIQQVVRGDSAAYFCASSPSVNQPQHFGDGTRLSIL.

The rearrangement joins TRBV6-6 to TRBJ2-7; D is possibly TRBD1 (5 bases). V was cut by 7 bases and J by 0 bases, with 7 bases left in between. From germline, CDR1 is MNHNY and CDR2 SVGAGI (reference sequence). The CDR3 is made up of 12 amino acids. CDR3 in DNA: TGTGCCAGCAAAGACAGCTCCTACGAGCAGTACTTC. Protein sequence: CASKDSSYEQYF.

The count of this clone is one. V usage is TRBV11-3 and J usage is TRBJ2-5, with 9 bases identical to TRBD1. V shed 3 bases and J 4 bases; nucleotides not matched to a gene: 9. Germline V gene lookup returns CDR1 SGHNT and CDR2 YENEEA. The CDR3 contains 16 residues. The CDR3 reads CASSLWTGDPRETQYF. CDR3 nucleotides: TGTGCCAGCAGCTTGTGGACAGGGGACCCACGAGAGACCCAGTACTTC.

The chain uses TRBV13 and TRBJ2-5; 8 nucleotides align to TRBD2. CDR3 size: 15 residues. Germline V gene lookup returns CDR1 PRHDT and CDR2 FYEKMQ (reference sequence). The V segment lost 9 bases and the J segment 4 bases; nucleotides outside the gene matches: 13. CDR3 residues: CASLYGRAGGETQYF. The CDR3 DNA sequence: TGTGCCAGTTTGTACGGGAGGGCCGGCGGAGAGACCCAGTACTTC.

The chain links TRBV5-1 to TRBJ2-3; no definite D call. This CDR3 has 15 amino acids. Germline assignment: CDR1 SGHRS and CDR2 YFSETQ. V lost 0 bases, J lost 6 bases, and 14 bases lay in between. Here the CDR3 reads CASSLERGVVDTQYF. CDR3 DNA: TGCGCCAGCAGCTTGGAACGAGGCGTGGTGGATACGCAGTATTTT.

V usage is TRBV5-4 and J usage is TRBJ2-1; tentatively, D is TRBD2 (6 bases). The V end lost 3 bases, the J end lost 10 bases, and 14 bases lay between the germline ends. Germline CDR1 reads SGHNT; CDR2 reads YYREEE (reference sequence). This CDR3 has 13 residues. CDR3 sequence reads: CASSYPGVGEQFF. CDR3 coding DNA: TGTGCCAGCAGCTACCCGGGGGTCGGCGAGCAGTTCTTC.

The chain has TRBV18 and TRBJ1-5; D possibly corresponds to TRBD1 (5 bases). CDR1 and CDR2 from the germline V gene are KGHSH and LQKENI. Trimming cost V 1 base and J 6 bases, with 10 bases left between them. The CDR3 length is 14 residues. The CDR3 region is CASSPQAGRQPQHF. The CDR3 DNA sequence: TGTGCCAGCTCACCACAGGCAGGGCGTCAGCCCCAGCATTTT. Full variable domain (rest looked up from reference TRBV18 and TRBJ1-5): NAGVMQNPRHLVRRRGQEARLRCSPMKGHSHVYWYRQLPEEGLKFMVYLQKENIIDESGMPKERFSAEFPKEGPSILRIQQVVRGDSAAYFCASSPQAGRQPQHFGDGTRLSIL.

V gene TRBV14 combines with J gene TRBJ2-3; 9 nucleotides align to TRBD2. This CDR3 region has 18 residues. The trim removed 0 bases at V and 1 base at J, leaving 8 bases unmatched. Germline V lookup: CDR1 SGHDN, CDR2 FVKESK. The CDR3 sequence: CASSQDLAGGLGTDTQYF. CDR3 DNA: TGTGCCAGCAGCCAAGATCTCGCGGGAGGGCTCGGCACAGATACGCAGTATTTT.

The chain joins TRBV15 to TRBJ2-5; no firm D call. Trimming left V 3 bases short and J 0 bases short, with 11 bases between. The CDR3 has 15 residues. Germline V gene sequence: CDR1 LNHNV, CDR2 YYDKDF (reference sequence). CDR3 DNA: TGTGCCACCAGCAGGCCGACCTCCAACCAAGAGACCCAGTACTTC. It is translated as CATSRPTSNQETQYF.

In this sample, this clone turned up a few times. This sequence joins TRBV5-6 and TRBJ1-1, with D uncertain. CDR1 is SGHDT, CDR2 YYEEEE, per germline. V lost 2 bases, J lost 2 bases, and 1 base lay in between. The CDR3 covers 11 residues. The CDR3 loop is CASSFNTEAFF. Written as DNA, the CDR3 is TGTGCCAGCAGCTTCAACACTGAAGCTTTCTTT.

V gene TRBV5-1 combines with J gene TRBJ2-5; perhaps TRBD1 as D (6 bases). V lost 3 bases and J lost 4, with 25 bases in between. The CDR3 loop spans 18 amino acids. The germline V gene encodes CDR1 SGHRS and CDR2 YFSETQ. The CDR3 here is CASSSFTGTRNHRETQYF. The CDR3 nucleotides are TGCGCCAGCAGCTCTTTCACCGGGACAAGGAATCACCGAGAGACCCAGTACTTC.

The rearrangement links TRBV27 to TRBJ2-1; a weak D match, TRBD2 (6 bases). Trimming shortened V by 8 bases and J by 1 base, and 15 bases separated the two germline ends. CDR1 MNHEY and CDR2 SMNVEV come from the germline V gene (reference sequence). CDR3 size: 15 residues. The CDR3 spells CASSSVRGSYNEQFF. The CDR3 DNA reads as TGTGCCAGCTCCTCCGTCCGGGGGTCCTACAATGAGCAGTTCTTC.

The V gene is TRBV28, the J gene TRBJ2-3; 11 bases agree with TRBD2. The CDR3 sequence is 19 residues long. Germline CDR1 reads MDHEN; CDR2 reads SYDVKM. V gave up 6 bases and J gave up 5 bases; unmatched junction bases: 19. In DNA, the CDR3 is TGTGCCAGCAGGCTCGCCCTCGGGACTAGCGGCCCAGAGAAAGATACGCAGTATTTT. This translates into CASRLALGTSGPEKDTQYF.

The table lists this clone with a count of one. This chain connects TRBV9 to TRBJ2-2, with 7 bases identical to TRBD1. CDR1 is SGDLS, CDR2 YYNGEE, per germline. This CDR3 region has 14 residues. V lost 9 bases and J lost 1; bases outside the gene matches: 6. The CDR3 coding sequence is TGTGCCACAGGGGGTATCGGGAACACCGGGGAGCTGTTTTTT. This gives the protein CATGGIGNTGELFF.

This chain joins TRBV7-9 and TRBJ1-1; 7 nucleotides line up with TRBD1. Germline assignment: CDR1 SEHNR and CDR2 FQNEAQ (reference sequence). The junction had 7 bases not matched to a gene; V was cut back by 8 bases and J by 4 bases. This CDR3 is 13 amino acids long. The CDR3 nucleotides are TGTGCCAGCGCACAGGGGCTCGGCACTGAAGCTTTCTTT. Encoded protein: CASAQGLGTEAFF.

V is TRBV5-4 and J is TRBJ2-7; 8 nucleotides align to TRBD2. Per the germline V gene, CDR1 is SGHNT and CDR2 is YYREEE (reference sequence). This CDR3 has 13 amino acids. Trimming removed 7 bases from V and 6 bases from J; junction bases left unmatched: 9. For the CDR3, the DNA is TGTGCCAGCGCGGGGGGCCTAAGGGGCGAGCAGTACTTC. Protein product: CASAGGLRGEQYF.

The chain uses TRBV7-3 and TRBJ2-3; D remains ambiguous. CDR3 length: 14 residues. Germline CDR1 and CDR2: SGHTA and FQGTGA. Trimming shortened V by 5 bases and J by 0 bases, and 9 bases separated the two germline ends. The CDR3 loop is CASSLTQSTDTQYF. The CDR3 nucleotides read TGTGCCAGCAGCCTCACCCAGAGCACAGATACGCAGTATTTT.

The V call is TRBV7-9, the J call TRBJ1-2; D gene uncertain. Trimming pared 3 bases from V and 4 bases from J, leaving 12 bases between. This CDR3 has 14 residues. Germline V lookup: CDR1 SEHNR, CDR2 FQNEAQ (reference sequence). CDR3: CASSFGMGIYGYTF. The CDR3 DNA sequence: TGTGCCAGCAGCTTCGGGATGGGTATCTATGGCTACACCTTC.

The chain carries TRBV15 and TRBJ2-7, with 7 positions matching TRBD2. V was pared by 8 bases and J by 7 bases, with 8 bases of the junction left unmatched. The CDR3 covers 12 residues. Germline lookup yields CDR1 LNHNV and CDR2 YYDKDF (reference sequence). The CDR3 coding sequence is TGTGCCACCTCGGCGGGGGTGGGGGAGCAGTACTTC. Protein: CATSAGVGEQYF.